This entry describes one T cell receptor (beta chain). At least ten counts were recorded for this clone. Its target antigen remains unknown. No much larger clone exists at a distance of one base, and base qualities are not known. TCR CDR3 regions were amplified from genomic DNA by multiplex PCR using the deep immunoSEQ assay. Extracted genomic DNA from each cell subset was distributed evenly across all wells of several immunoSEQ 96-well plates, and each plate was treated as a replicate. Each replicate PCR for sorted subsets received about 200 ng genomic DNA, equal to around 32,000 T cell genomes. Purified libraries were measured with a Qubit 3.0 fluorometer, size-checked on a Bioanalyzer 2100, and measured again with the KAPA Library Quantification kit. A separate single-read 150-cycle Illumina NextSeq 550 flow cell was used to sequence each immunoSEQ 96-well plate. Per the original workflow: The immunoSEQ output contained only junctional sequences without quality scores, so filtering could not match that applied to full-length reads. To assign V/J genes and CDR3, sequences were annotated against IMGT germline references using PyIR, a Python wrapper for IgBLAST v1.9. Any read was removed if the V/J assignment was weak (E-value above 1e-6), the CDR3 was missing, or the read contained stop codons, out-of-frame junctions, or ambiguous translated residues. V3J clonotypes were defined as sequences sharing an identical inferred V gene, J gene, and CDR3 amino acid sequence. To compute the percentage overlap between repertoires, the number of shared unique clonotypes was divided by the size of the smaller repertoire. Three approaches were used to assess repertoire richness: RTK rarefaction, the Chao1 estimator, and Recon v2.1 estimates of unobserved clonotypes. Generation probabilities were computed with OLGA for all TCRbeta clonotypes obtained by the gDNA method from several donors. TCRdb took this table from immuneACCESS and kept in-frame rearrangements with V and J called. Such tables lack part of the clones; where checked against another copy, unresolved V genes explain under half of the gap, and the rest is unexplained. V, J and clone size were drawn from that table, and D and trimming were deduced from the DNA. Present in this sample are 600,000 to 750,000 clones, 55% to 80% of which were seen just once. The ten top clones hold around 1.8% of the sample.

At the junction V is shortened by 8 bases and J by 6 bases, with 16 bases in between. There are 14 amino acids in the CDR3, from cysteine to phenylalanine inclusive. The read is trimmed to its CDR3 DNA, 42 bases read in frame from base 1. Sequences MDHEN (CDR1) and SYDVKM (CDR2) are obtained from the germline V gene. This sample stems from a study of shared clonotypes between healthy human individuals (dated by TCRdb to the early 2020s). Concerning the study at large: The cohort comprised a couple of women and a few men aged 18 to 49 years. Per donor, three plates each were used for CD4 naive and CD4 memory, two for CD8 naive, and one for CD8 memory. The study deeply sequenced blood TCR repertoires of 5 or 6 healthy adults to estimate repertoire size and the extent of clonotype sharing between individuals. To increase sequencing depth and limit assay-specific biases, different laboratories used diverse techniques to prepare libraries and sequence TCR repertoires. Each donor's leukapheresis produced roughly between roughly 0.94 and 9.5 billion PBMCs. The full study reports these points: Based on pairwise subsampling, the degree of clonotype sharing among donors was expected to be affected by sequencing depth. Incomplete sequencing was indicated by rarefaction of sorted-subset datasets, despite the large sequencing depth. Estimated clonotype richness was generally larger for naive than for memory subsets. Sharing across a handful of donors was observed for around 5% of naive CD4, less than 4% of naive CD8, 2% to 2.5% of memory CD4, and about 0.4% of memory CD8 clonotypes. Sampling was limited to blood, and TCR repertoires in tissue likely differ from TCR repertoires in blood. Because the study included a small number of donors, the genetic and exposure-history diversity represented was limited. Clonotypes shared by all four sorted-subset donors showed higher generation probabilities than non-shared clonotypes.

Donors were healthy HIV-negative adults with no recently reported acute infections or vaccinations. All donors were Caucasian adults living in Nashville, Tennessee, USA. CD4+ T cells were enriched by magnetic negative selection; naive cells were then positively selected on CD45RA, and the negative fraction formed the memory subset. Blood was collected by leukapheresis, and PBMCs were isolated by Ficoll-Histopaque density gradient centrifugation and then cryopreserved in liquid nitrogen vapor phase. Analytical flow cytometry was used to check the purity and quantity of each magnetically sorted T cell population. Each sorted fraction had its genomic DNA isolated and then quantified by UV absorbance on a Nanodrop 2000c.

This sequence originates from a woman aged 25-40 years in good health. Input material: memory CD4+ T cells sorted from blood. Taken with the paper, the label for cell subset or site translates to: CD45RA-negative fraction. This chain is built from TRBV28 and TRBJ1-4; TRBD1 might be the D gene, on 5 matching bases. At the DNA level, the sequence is TGTGCCAGCCGCCGGGGGGGAAGCTATGAAAAACTGTTTTTT. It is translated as CASRRGGSYEKLFF. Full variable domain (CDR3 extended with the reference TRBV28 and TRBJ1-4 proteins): DVKVTQSSRYLVKRTGEKVFLECVQDMDHENMFWYRQDPGLGLRLIYFSYDVKMKEKGDIPEGYSVSREKKERFSLILESASTNQTSMYLCASRRGGSYEKLFFGSGTQLSVL.